The clone carrying this T cell receptor beta chain has a count of ten or more. Its antigen remains unidentified. Time point defined: patch test 1, 2 weeks after DPC sensitization. Treatment meaning: therapeutic diphenylcyclopropenone sensitization with weekly scalp DPC. Total RNA extraction was carried out from unfractionated whole blood. MiXCR, run by TCRdb on the RACE reads, gives a single entry per CDR3 protein. In the table there are about 340,000 distinct CDR3 sequences, around 6.9% of which are singletons. This specimen comes from a study of human T cells and chemical hapten exposure. Study at large: Patients, largely female, had alopecia areata, totalis or universalis. Study-level points and caveats: Expanded TCR counts at PT1 were positively correlated with the patch test score.

The CDR3 loop spans 20 amino acids. CDR1 is MDHEN, CDR2 SYDVKM, per germline. V lost 3 bases and J 3 bases, leaving 28 bases between the germline ends. V usage is TRBV28 and J usage is TRBJ2-3; D may be TRBD2 (6 bases). The source was whole blood, collected in connection with sensitization to the hapten diphenylcyclopropenone (DPC). The source of this sequence is a woman aged 18-29 years with alopecia areata. Some clones in this sample may be carry-over from other donors' samples. CDR3 bases: TGTGCCAGCAGTTTCTCAACATTATTGCGTGGGCCCCGGGGGACAGATACGCAGTATTTT. Amino acid sequence: CASSFSTLLRGPRGTDTQYF.